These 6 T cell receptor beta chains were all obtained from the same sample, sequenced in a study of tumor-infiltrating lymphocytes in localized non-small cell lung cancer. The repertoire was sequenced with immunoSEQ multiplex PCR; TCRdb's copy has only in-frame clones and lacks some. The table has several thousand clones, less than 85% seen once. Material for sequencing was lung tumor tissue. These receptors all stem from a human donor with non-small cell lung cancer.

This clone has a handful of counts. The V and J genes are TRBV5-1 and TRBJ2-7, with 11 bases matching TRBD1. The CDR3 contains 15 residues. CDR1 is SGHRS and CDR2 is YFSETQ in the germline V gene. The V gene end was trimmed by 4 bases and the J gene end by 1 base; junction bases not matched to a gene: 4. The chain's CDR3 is CASSQDRGLSYEQYF. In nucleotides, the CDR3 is TGCGCCAGCAGCCAGGACAGGGGGCTGTCCTACGAGCAGTACTTC.

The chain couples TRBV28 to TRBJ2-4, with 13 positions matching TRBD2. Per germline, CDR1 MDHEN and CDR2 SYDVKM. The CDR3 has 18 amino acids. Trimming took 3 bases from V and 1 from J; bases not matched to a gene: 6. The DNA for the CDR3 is TGTGCCAGCAGTTTTTTACTAGCGGGAGGGTTTGCCAAAAACATTCAGTACTTC. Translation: CASSFLLAGGFAKNIQYF.

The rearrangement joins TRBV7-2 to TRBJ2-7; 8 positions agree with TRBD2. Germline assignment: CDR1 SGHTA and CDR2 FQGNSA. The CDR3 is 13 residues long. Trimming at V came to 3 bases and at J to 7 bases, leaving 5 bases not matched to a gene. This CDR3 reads CASSFSGNFEQYF. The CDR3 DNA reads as TGTGCCAGCAGCTTTAGCGGGAACTTTGAGCAGTACTTC.

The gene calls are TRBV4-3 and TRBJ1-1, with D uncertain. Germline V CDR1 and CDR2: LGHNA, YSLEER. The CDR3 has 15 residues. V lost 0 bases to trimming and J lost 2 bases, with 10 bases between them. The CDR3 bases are TGCGCCAGCAGCCAAGAATTGACACCCAACACTGAAGCTTTCTTT. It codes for CASSQELTPNTEAFF.

Here the CDR3 reads CASSPYNQETQYF. The CDR3 nucleotides read TGTGCCAGCAGTCCGTATAACCAAGAGACCCAGTACTTC. The J gene is TRBJ2-5, the V gene TRBV27; D not certain. CDR3 length: 13 residues. The V end was cut by 5 bases, the J end by 0 bases, with 7 bases between. Germline V gene sequence: CDR1 MNHEY, CDR2 SMNVEV (reference sequence).

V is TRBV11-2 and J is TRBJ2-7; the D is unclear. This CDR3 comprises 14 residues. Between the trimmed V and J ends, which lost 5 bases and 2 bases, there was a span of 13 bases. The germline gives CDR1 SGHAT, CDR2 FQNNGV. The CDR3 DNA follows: TGTGCCAGCAGCCCCGGAGACATAACCTACGAGCAGTACTTC. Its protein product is CASSPGDITYEQYF.